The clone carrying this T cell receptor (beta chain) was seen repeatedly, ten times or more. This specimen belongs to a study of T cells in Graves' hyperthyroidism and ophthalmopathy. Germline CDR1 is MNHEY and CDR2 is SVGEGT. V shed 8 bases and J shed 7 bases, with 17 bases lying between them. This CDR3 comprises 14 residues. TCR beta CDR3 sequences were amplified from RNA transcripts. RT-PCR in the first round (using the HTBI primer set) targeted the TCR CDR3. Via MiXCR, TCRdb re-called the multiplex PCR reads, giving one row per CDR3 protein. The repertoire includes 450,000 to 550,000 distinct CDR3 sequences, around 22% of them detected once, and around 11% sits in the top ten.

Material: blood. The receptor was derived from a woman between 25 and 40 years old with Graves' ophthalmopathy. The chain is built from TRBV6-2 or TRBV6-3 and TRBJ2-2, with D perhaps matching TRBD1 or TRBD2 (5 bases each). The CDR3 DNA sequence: TGTGCCAGCGGACCTCAGGGAGATGGCGGGGAGCTGTTTTTT. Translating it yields CASGPQGDGGELFF.